This is a list of T cell receptor beta chains from one sample in a study of T cell repertoires in cytomegalovirus infection. One entry per CDR3 protein results from TCRdb running MiXCR on the reads. The data show hundreds of thousands of distinct CDR3 sequences, approximately 42% seen once. These TCRs are of unknown antigen specificity. Sequenced here: cultured PBMCs, sampled from culture after CMV antigen stimulation. The origin of the receptors is a human donor in good health (CMV status not recorded). Some clones in this sample may be carry-over from other donors' samples. Both conserved end residues are part of each CDR3. A D gene is named only where the DNA matches it firmly. Expanded clones get a size class; other rows say once, few or many, or leave the size out.

V,size,J,D,DNA,CDR3
TRBV10-2,-,TRBJ1-2,-,TGCGCCAGCAGTGAGTCCGGGACACACCCTGGCTACACCTTC,CASSESGTHPGYTF
TRBV28,-,TRBJ2-2,-,TGTGCCAGCAGTTTAATAACGACCCCCGGGGAGCTGTTTTTT,CASSLITTPGELFF
TRBV5-1,few,TRBJ1-1,TRBD1,TGCGCCAGCAGCTCGACGACAGGGGGGGACACTGAAGCTTTCTTT,CASSSTTGGDTEAFF
TRBV19,-,TRBJ2-6,-,TGTGCCAGTAGTATGGTTGCGGCCAACGTCCTGACTTTC,CASSMVAANVLTF
TRBV7-8,-,TRBJ2-7,-,TGTGCCAGCAGCCGAGGGGGGAAGACCTCCTACGAGCAGTACTTC,CASSRGGKTSYEQYF
TRBV10-2,few,TRBJ2-5,-,TGCGCCACAGGGGAGGGGTCCAACCAAGAGACCCAGTACTTC,CATGEGSNQETQYF
TRBV7-4,-,TRBJ2-5,TRBD2,TGTGCCAGCAGCCCCTTCGGGACTAGGGGCCAAGAGACCCAGTACTTC,CASSPFGTRGQETQYF
TRBV7-2,few,TRBJ2-3,-,TGTGCCAGCAGTCGACCGGCAGATACGCAGTATTTT,CASSRPADTQYF
TRBV7-8,-,TRBJ2-7,TRBD2,TGTGCCAGCAGCTTTTGGGGAGGGCGGCAAAACGAGCAGTACTTC,CASSFWGGRQNEQYF
TRBV11-1,-,TRBJ2-7,-,TGTGCCAGCAGCTTTTTGGTGGGAAGTTCGTACCCTTACGAGCAGTACTTC,CASSFLVGSSYPYEQYF
TRBV6-2/TRBV6-3,few,TRBJ2-2,-,TGTGCCAGCAGTTACTCGGGTGCGGCGAACACCGGGGAGCTGTTTTTT,CASSYSGAANTGELFF
TRBV7-2,-,TRBJ2-1,TRBD2,TGTGCCAGCAGCTTACCCACTAGCGATGAGCAGTTCTTC,CASSLPTSDEQFF
TRBV6-1,few,TRBJ2-5,-,TGTGCCAGCAGTGAAGCGGGAGTTGAGACCCAGTACTTC,CASSEAGVETQYF
TRBV2,-,TRBJ2-2,-,TGTGCCAGCATAAGCGCCGGGGAGCTGTTTTTT,CASISAGELFF
TRBV6-6,-,TRBJ1-6,-,TGTGCCAGCAGTTACTCGGCGGAAAATTCACCCCTCCACTTT,CASSYSAENSPLHF
TRBV6-1,-,TRBJ2-1,-,TGTGCCAGCAGTGAAAATGGGTTGCCCTACAATGAGCAGTTCTTC,CASSENGLPYNEQFF
TRBV12-3/TRBV12-4,-,TRBJ1-6,-,TGTGCCAGCAGCACGACAATAAACTCACCCCTCCACTTT,CASSTTINSPLHF
TRBV4-1,-,TRBJ1-1,-,TGCGCCAGCAGCCAAGTAGGGAGAACTGAAGCTTTCTTT,CASSQVGRTEAFF
TRBV7-2,-,TRBJ1-5,-,TGTGCCAGCAGCTTAGAGTTACTGCAGCCCCAGCATTTT,CASSLELLQPQHF
TRBV6-6,-,TRBJ2-3,-,TGTGCCAGCAGTTACCTACAGGTGGATACGCAGTATTTT,CASSYLQVDTQYF
TRBV12-3/TRBV12-4,-,TRBJ2-1,-,TGTGCCAGCAGTTTCGCCCAGGCCAATGAGCAGTTCTTC,CASSFAQANEQFF
TRBV27,few,TRBJ2-5,-,TGTGCCAGCAGTTTGACTTCTGGGACCCAGTACTTC,CASSLTSGTQYF
TRBV20-1,once,TRBJ2-4,-,TGCAGTGCTAGAGTGAGGGGTTGGAACATTCAGTACTTC,CSARVRGWNIQYF
TRBV12-3/TRBV12-4,once,TRBJ1-6,-,TGTGCCAGCAGTTTAATCGGGCAGGGACGGTCACCCCTCCACTTT,CASSLIGQGRSPLHF
TRBV7-4,-,TRBJ2-3,-,TGTGCCAGCAGCTTAGAGGGATGGACAGACACAGATACGCAGTATTTT,CASSLEGWTDTDTQYF
TRBV19,-,TRBJ1-2,TRBD1,TGTGCCAGTAGTTGGACAGGATTCATTAACTATGGCTACACCTTC,CASSWTGFINYGYTF
TRBV7-6,-,TRBJ2-7,TRBD1,TGTGCCAGCAGCTTAGCCCCTCCCGGGACAGAAGAGTACTTC,CASSLAPPGTEEYF
TRBV19,few,TRBJ2-3,-,TGTGTAAAACCGGAACCGACACAAAAAAGCACAGATACGCAGTATTTT,CVKPEPTQKSTDTQYF
TRBV19,-,TRBJ2-4,-,TGTGCCAGTAGTGGTCCAGGAAAAAACATTCAGTACTTC,CASSGPGKNIQYF
TRBV19,-,TRBJ1-5,-,TGTGCCAGCCATGAGCGGGGTGGGAGGAGCAATCAGCCCCAGCATTTT,CASHERGGRSNQPQHF
TRBV19,many,TRBJ1-2,TRBD1,TGTGCCAGTAGTGTTGGGACAGCCTATGGCTACACCTTC,CASSVGTAYGYTF
TRBV12-3/TRBV12-4,many,TRBJ1-2,TRBD1,TGTGCCAGCAGTCTCCGGGACAGGGATGGCTACACCTTC,CASSLRDRDGYTF
TRBV20-1,-,TRBJ2-3,-,TGCAGTGCCAAACCCCCGTTCGGGAAGGATACGCAGTATTTT,CSAKPPFGKDTQYF
TRBV7-2,-,TRBJ1-2,-,TGTGCCAGCAGCGCCGGACTGAACTATGGCTACACCTTC,CASSAGLNYGYTF
TRBV19,-,TRBJ2-7,-,TGTGCCAGTAGTCCTAGACTCGGGTCCTACGAGCAGTACTTC,CASSPRLGSYEQYF
TRBV10-3,-,TRBJ1-6,-,TGTGCCATCAGTGGGGACGGAGGATCACCCCTCCACTTT,CAISGDGGSPLHF
TRBV11-2,few,TRBJ2-3,-,TGTGCCAGCAGCTTAACTAGTCTCGCAGATACGCAGTATTTT,CASSLTSLADTQYF
TRBV4-1,few,TRBJ2-4,TRBD1,TGCGCCAGCAGCCAAGCTAATTACGGGACAGGGAGCAAAAACATTCAGTACTTC,CASSQANYGTGSKNIQYF
TRBV12-5,-,TRBJ1-1,-,TGTGCTAGTGGTTTGGTAAACAGTCAGCAAGCTTTCTTT,CASGLVNSQQAFF
TRBV20-1,-,TRBJ1-1,-,TGCAGTGCTAGAGACCCGGTTCACACTGAAGCTTTCTTT,CSARDPVHTEAFF
TRBV7-2,few,TRBJ2-1,TRBD1,TGTGCCAGCAGCCCCCGTTTTGGGACAGTTGAGCAGTTCTTC,CASSPRFGTVEQFF
TRBV6-1,few,TRBJ2-7,TRBD2,TGTGCCAGCAGACCCGGGACTAGCGGGAACTACGAGCAGTACTTC,CASRPGTSGNYEQYF
TRBV7-6,-,TRBJ2-1,-,TGTGCCAGCAGCTTAGAATCCGGGGATTACAATGAGCAGTTCTTC,CASSLESGDYNEQFF
TRBV7-2,many,TRBJ2-4,TRBD2,TGTGCCAGCAGCCGAATAGTACTAGCGGGGGGAAACATTCAGTACTTC,CASSRIVLAGGNIQYF
TRBV11-2,-,TRBJ1-4,-,TGTGCCAGCAGCTTCGGCCCAACTAATGAAAAACTGTTTTTT,CASSFGPTNEKLFF
TRBV2,once,TRBJ2-1,-,TGTGCCAGCAGTGGGGATCTCGGTGATGAGCAGTTCTTC,CASSGDLGDEQFF
TRBV7-6,few,TRBJ2-1,-,TGTGCCAGCAGCTTAGCGGCAGGGACCTACAATGAGCAGTTCTTC,CASSLAAGTYNEQFF
TRBV12-3/TRBV12-4,-,TRBJ2-7,-,TGTGCCAGCAGTTTTTCGGGATCTCGGTCTCGCGAGCAGTACTTC,CASSFSGSRSREQYF
TRBV4-1,-,TRBJ2-7,TRBD2,TGCGCCAGCAGCCAAGTTCGAGGGAGGGTCCACGAGCAGTACTTC,CASSQVRGRVHEQYF